This TCR beta chain was obtained from a study of T cells in tuberculosis. Notes on the study in general: Smaller alpha distances in active tuberculosis partly reflected shorter CDR3-alpha lengths.

TCRdb keeps only in-frame clones here, not all; method: immunoSEQ multiplex PCR. There are roughly 34,000 clones in the sample; 87% occur only once, and less than 6.5% lies in the top ten. The CDR3 is 15 amino acids. The germline V gene has CDR1 LGHNA and CDR2 YSLEER. The V and J ends lost 1 base and 4 bases respectively, with 11 bases between them. Indicated time point: new active TB diagnosis, blood taken before or within 7 days of starting treatment. Patients were newly diagnosed, HIV-seronegative, and aged 18 or older. Confirmation came from sputum smear and/or culture positivity for M. tuberculosis. In the case of this clone: Antigen unknown.

The chain uses TRBV4-3 and TRBJ1-5, with D maybe TRBD1 (5 bases). The TCR sequence derives from an adult with tuberculosis. The sequencing here drew on PBMCs, taken at tuberculosis diagnosis. This chain's CDR3 is CASSQVQGWNQPQHF. In DNA, the CDR3 is TGCGCCAGCAGCCAAGTCCAGGGTTGGAATCAGCCCCAGCATTTT.